This T cell receptor beta chain was found in a study of T cell changes during pregnancy in multiple sclerosis. Measured with immunoSEQ multiplex PCR; TCRdb has only the in-frame clones, and not every one. The sample yields about 58,000 clones, roughly 93% seen once. The germline V and J ends were trimmed by 1 base and 4 bases, with 14 bases remaining between them. The CDR3 consists of 15 residues. CDR1 is SGHTA and CDR2 is FQGNSA in the germline V gene. This clonotype was obtained from a female donor with multiple sclerosis, enrolled in a pregnancy study. This material consisted of CD8+ T cells from peripheral blood mononuclear cells, taken in the second trimester of pregnancy. V and J are TRBV7-2 and TRBJ2-7; D may be TRBD1 (6 bases). DNA for the CDR3: TGTGCCAGCAGCTTAGTCACAGGGCCAAGATACGAGCAGTACTTC. The encoded protein is CASSLVTGPRYEQYF. Full variable domain (remainder filled in from reference TRBV7-2 and TRBJ2-7): GAGVSQSPSNKVTEKGKDVELRCDPISGHTALYWYRQSLGQGLEFLIYFQGNSAPDKSGLPSDRFSAERTGGSVSTLTIQRTQQEDSAVYLCASSLVTGPRYEQYFGPGTRLTVT.